This T cell receptor beta chain was retrieved from a study of human thymus T cells. This clone appeared once. Generated by immunoSEQ multiplex PCR, the TCRdb table keeps only in-frame clones and is missing some. This table holds some 80,000 clones, roughly 96% found once. V lost 5 bases, J lost 0 bases, and 13 bases lay in between. This CDR3 region has 15 residues. Germline values: CDR1 SGHRS, CDR2 YFSETQ. During corrective heart surgery, resections were taken, and the thymus tissue came from them. All donors were healthy Finnish infants who were undergoing corrective surgery to treat congenital heart defects.

This receptor was obtained from a boy less than two years old with a congenital heart defect but otherwise immunologically healthy. The rearrangement joins TRBV5-1 to TRBJ2-3; D is perhaps TRBD1 or TRBD2 (5 bases each). Sequences were obtained from thymus tissue. CDR3 sequence reads: CASRGTRLSTDTQYF. In DNA, the CDR3 is TGCGCCAGCAGAGGGACGAGGCTTAGCACAGATACGCAGTATTTT.